These T cell receptor beta chains were read from a single sample in a study of CD8 T cells in Susac syndrome. TCRdb reprocessed the immunoSEQ multiplex PCR reads via MiXCR and lists one record per CDR3 protein. The table lists approximately 300,000 distinct CDR3 sequences, approximately 91% of them singletons. The sequenced sample consisted of CD8+ T cells from PBMCs. The receptors originated from a human donor with multiple sclerosis. The CDR3 runs from the conserved cysteine through the conserved F or W. The D gene is left open where the match is weak. The size entry is marked missing in some rows and otherwise reads once, few, many or a size class.

size: .
V: TRBV19
J: TRBJ1-6
length: 12
D: .
CDR3: CASNTGNSPLHF
DNA: TGTGCCAGCAACACAGGGAATTCACCCCTCCACTTT

size: .
V: TRBV4-1
J: TRBJ2-7
length: 15
D: .
CDR3: CASSQEDPGSYEQYF
DNA: TGCGCCAGCAGCCAAGAGGACCCGGGTTCCTACGAGCAGTACTTC

size: .
V: TRBV27
J: TRBJ2-3
length: 13
D: .
CDR3: CASSLIPPGPPLF
DNA: TGTGCCAGCAGTTTGATTCCCCCGGGACCGCCTCTTTTT

size: .
V: TRBV27
J: TRBJ2-1
length: 17
D: TRBD2
CDR3: CASSLGYYSGFNNEQFF
DNA: TGTGCCAGCAGTCTAGGGTACTATAGCGGGTTCAACAATGAGCAGTTCTTC

size: .
V: TRBV29-1
J: TRBJ1-1
length: 11
D: .
CDR3: CSVEDPHGAFF
DNA: TGCAGCGTTGAAGATCCCCACGGAGCTTTCTTT

size: .
V: TRBV10-3
J: TRBJ2-5
length: 14
D: .
CDR3: CAAKPAALGETQYF
DNA: TGTGCCGCGAAGCCGGCCGCCTTAGGCGAGACCCAGTACTTC

size: .
V: TRBV7-8
J: TRBJ1-3
length: 17
D: .
CDR3: CASSAYTGFNSGNTIYF
DNA: TGTGCCAGCAGCGCCTATACAGGGTTCAACTCTGGAAACACCATATATTTT

size: .
V: TRBV27
J: TRBJ1-2
length: 17
D: TRBD1
CDR3: CASSLSIGQVYLYGYTF
DNA: TGTGCCAGCAGTTTATCCATTGGACAGGTGTACCTCTATGGCTACACCTTC

size: .
V: TRBV4-3
J: TRBJ2-5
length: 15
D: .
CDR3: CASSQQRSGSETQYF
DNA: TGCGCCAGCAGCCAACAGCGTTCGGGTTCAGAGACCCAGTACTTC

size: .
V: TRBV25-1
J: TRBJ1-1
length: 15
D: .
CDR3: CASSDWTAKDTEAFF
DNA: TGTGCCAGCAGTGACTGGACGGCCAAGGACACTGAAGCTTTCTTT

size: .
V: TRBV27
J: TRBJ2-7
length: 15
D: TRBD1
CDR3: CASSLIGTGGYEQYF
DNA: TGTGCCAGCAGTTTAATAGGGACAGGGGGCTACGAGCAGTACTTC

size: .
V: TRBV5-6
J: TRBJ2-7
length: 18
D: .
CDR3: CASSSPLVNSGSSYEQYF
DNA: TGTGCCAGCAGCAGTCCTCTGGTAAATAGCGGAAGCTCCTACGAGCAGTACTTC

size: .
V: TRBV13
J: TRBJ2-3
length: 14
D: TRBD2
CDR3: CASKARLGGDTQYF
DNA: TGTGCCAGCAAGGCCCGACTCGGGGGGGATACGCAGTATTTT

size: .
V: TRBV6-2/TRBV6-3
J: TRBJ2-6
length: 16
D: TRBD1
CDR3: CATWTGELSGANVLTF
DNA: TGTGCCACGTGGACAGGCGAACTCTCTGGGGCCAACGTCCTGACTTTC

size: .
V: TRBV19
J: TRBJ1-1
length: 14
D: .
CDR3: CASSSRGMNTEAFF
DNA: TGTGCCAGTAGTTCCAGGGGCATGAACACTGAAGCTTTCTTT

size: .
V: TRBV4-3
J: TRBJ2-7
length: 15
D: .
CDR3: CASSQERTNSYEQYF
DNA: TGCGCCAGCAGCCAAGAGCGAACTAACTCCTACGAGCAGTACTTC

size: .
V: TRBV30
J: TRBJ2-1
length: 16
D: TRBD2
CDR3: CAWSGMAGVVYNEQFF
DNA: TGTGCCTGGAGCGGTATGGCGGGAGTAGTCTACAATGAGCAGTTCTTC

size: .
V: TRBV3-1
J: TRBJ2-5
length: 15
D: .
CDR3: CASRYTFGGKETQYF
DNA: TGTGCCAGCAGGTATACCTTCGGAGGGAAAGAGACCCAGTACTTC

size: .
V: TRBV3-1
J: TRBJ2-1
length: 16
D: .
CDR3: CASSQLRGPLSNEQFF
DNA: TGTGCCAGCAGCCAATTGAGGGGACCATTGAGCAATGAGCAGTTCTTC

size: once
V: TRBV9
J: TRBJ2-1
length: 16
D: .
CDR3: CASSAPTGTSYNEQFF
DNA: TGTGCCAGCAGCGCACCCACAGGGACCAGTTACAATGAGCAGTTCTTC

size: .
V: TRBV9
J: TRBJ2-7
length: 15
D: TRBD1
CDR3: CASSSRDSKIYEQYF
DNA: TGTGCCAGCAGCTCCCGGGACAGTAAAATATACGAGCAGTACTTC

size: .
V: TRBV6-2/TRBV6-3
J: TRBJ2-1
length: 17
D: TRBD1
CDR3: CASSYSIVWDRYNEQFF
DNA: TGTGCCAGCAGTTACTCGATAGTATGGGACAGATACAATGAGCAGTTCTTC

size: .
V: TRBV9
J: TRBJ2-3
length: 23
D: TRBD2
CDR3: CASSVEAYSDSGGAQPITDTQYF
DNA: TGTGCCAGCAGCGTAGAAGCCTATAGTGATAGCGGGGGGGCCCAACCGATCACAGATACGCAGTATTTT

size: .
V: TRBV28
J: TRBJ1-2
length: 14
D: .
CDR3: CASSPNPASYGYTF
DNA: TGTGCCAGCAGTCCTAACCCGGCGAGCTATGGCTACACCTTC

size: .
V: TRBV10-3
J: TRBJ2-1
length: 16
D: TRBD1
CDR3: CAIKNPRDRGPNEQFF
DNA: TGTGCCATCAAAAACCCACGGGACAGGGGGCCGAATGAGCAGTTCTTC

size: .
V: TRBV7-2
J: TRBJ2-5
length: 18
D: TRBD2
CDR3: CASSLGGLAGGPRETQYF
DNA: TGTGCCAGCAGCTTAGGCGGGCTAGCGGGAGGGCCTAGGGAGACCCAGTACTTC

size: .
V: TRBV27
J: TRBJ1-2
length: 13
D: .
CDR3: CASSPDRMGGYTF
DNA: TGTGCCAGCAGCCCGGACCGGATGGGGGGCTACACCTTC

size: .
V: TRBV5-1
J: TRBJ2-7
length: 15
D: .
CDR3: CASSFFRGGSYEQYF
DNA: TGCGCCAGCAGCTTTTTTCGAGGGGGGAGCTACGAGCAGTACTTC

size: once
V: TRBV7-9
J: TRBJ2-7
length: 13
D: .
CDR3: CASRDGGGHEQYF
DNA: TGTGCCAGCAGGGACGGAGGGGGGCACGAGCAGTACTTC

size: .
V: TRBV2
J: TRBJ1-4
length: 14
D: .
CDR3: CASSGRTPNEKLFF
DNA: TGTGCCAGCAGTGGCCGGACTCCGAATGAAAAACTGTTTTTT

size: .
V: TRBV20-1
J: TRBJ2-7
length: 13
D: .
CDR3: CSARDPAKYEQYF
DNA: TGCAGTGCTAGAGACCCGGCCAAATACGAGCAGTACTTC

size: .
V: TRBV5-4
J: TRBJ2-3
length: 15
D: .
CDR3: CASSWGFGDTDTQYF
DNA: TGTGCCAGCAGCTGGGGGTTTGGGGACACAGATACGCAGTATTTT

size: once
V: TRBV28
J: TRBJ2-1
length: 18
D: TRBD2
CDR3: CASSLLGLAGEGYNEQFF
DNA: TGTGCCAGCAGTTTACTAGGACTAGCGGGAGAGGGGTACAATGAGCAGTTCTTC

size: .
V: TRBV19
J: TRBJ2-3
length: 15
D: .
CDR3: CASSMGGATEDTQYF
DNA: TGTGCCAGTAGTATGGGCGGGGCAACCGAAGATACGCAGTATTTT

size: .
V: TRBV7-9
J: TRBJ2-1
length: 15
D: TRBD1
CDR3: CASSIQGASYNEQFF
DNA: TGTGCCAGCAGCATACAGGGGGCGTCGTACAATGAGCAGTTCTTC